This entry concerns a single TCR beta chain. Other DNA sequences of this sample code for an identical CDR3. The sample comes from a study of blood T cell repertoires in COVID-19. Clones were sequenced by immunoSEQ multiplex PCR, and TCRdb holds only the in-frame ones, with some missing. This table holds approximately 500,000 clones, approximately 88% found once. CDR1 and CDR2 from the germline V gene are GTSNPN and SVGIG (reference sequence). The germline V and J ends were trimmed by 0 bases and 4 bases, with 6 bases remaining between them. This CDR3 region has 12 residues. The chain is built from TRBV30 and TRBJ1-2; tentative D call: TRBD1 (6 bases). Sequences were obtained from peripheral blood. The receptor was isolated from a woman aged 45-65 years with COVID-19, enrolled during active disease. CDR3 in amino acids: CAWSVGGYGYTF. The CDR3 coding sequence is TGTGCCTGGAGTGTAGGGGGCTATGGCTACACCTTC.